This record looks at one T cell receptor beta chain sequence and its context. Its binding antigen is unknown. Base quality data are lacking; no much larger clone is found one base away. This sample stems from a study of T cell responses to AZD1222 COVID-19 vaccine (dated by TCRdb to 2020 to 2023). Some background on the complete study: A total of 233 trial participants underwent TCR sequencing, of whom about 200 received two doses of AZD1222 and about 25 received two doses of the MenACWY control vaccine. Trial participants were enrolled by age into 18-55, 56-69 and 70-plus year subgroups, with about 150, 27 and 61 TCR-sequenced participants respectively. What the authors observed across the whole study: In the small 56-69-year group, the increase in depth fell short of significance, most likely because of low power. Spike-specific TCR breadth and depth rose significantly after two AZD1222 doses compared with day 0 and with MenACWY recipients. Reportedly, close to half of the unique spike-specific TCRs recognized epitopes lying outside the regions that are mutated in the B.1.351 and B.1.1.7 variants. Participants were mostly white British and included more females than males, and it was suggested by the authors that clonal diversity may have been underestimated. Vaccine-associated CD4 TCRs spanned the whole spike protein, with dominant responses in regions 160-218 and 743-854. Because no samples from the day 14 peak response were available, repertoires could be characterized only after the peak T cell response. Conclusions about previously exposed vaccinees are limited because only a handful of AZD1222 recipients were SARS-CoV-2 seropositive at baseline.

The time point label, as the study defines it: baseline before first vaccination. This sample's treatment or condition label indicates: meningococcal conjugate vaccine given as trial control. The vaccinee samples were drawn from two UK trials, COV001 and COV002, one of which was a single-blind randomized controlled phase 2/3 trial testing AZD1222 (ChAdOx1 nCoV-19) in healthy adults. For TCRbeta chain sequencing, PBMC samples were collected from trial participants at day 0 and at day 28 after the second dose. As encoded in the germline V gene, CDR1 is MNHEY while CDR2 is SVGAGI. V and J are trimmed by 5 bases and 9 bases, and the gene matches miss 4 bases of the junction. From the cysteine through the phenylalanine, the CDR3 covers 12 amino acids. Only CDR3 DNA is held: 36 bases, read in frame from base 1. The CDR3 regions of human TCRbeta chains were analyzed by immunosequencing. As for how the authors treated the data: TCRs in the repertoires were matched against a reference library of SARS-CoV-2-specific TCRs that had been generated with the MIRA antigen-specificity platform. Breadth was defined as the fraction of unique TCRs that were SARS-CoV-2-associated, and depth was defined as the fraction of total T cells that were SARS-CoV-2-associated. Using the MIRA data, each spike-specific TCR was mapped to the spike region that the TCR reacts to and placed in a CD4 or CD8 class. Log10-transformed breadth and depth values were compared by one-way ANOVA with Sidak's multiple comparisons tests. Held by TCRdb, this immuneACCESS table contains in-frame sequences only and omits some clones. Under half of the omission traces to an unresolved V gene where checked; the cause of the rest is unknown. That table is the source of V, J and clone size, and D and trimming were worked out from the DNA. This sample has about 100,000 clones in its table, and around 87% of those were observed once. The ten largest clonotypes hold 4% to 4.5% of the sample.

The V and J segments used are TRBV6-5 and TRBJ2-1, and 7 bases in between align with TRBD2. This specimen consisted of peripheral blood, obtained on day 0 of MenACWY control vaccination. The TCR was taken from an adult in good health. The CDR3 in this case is CASSPTGGEQFF. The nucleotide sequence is TGTGCCAGCAGTCCCACGGGAGGTGAGCAGTTCTTC.